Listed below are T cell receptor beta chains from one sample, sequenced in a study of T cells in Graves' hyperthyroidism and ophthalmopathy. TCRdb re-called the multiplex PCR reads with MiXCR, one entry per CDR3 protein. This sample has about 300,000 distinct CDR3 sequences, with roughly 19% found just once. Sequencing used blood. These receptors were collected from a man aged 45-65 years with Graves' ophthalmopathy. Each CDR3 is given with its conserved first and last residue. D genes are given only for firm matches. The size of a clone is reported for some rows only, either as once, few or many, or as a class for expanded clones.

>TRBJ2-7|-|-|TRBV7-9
-
CASSFYICSAQDPGAYEQYF
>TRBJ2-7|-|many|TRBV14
TGTGCCAGCAGCCAAGATCCTGAATACGAGCAGTACTTC
CASSQDPEYEQYF
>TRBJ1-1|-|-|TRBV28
TGTGCCAGCAGATTGACCGGAACAGGGCACACTGAAGCTTTCTTT
CASRLTGTGHTEAFF
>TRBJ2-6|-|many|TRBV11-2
TGTGCCAGCAGATCCCCCCGTTCCGGGGCCAACGTCCTGACTTTC
CASRSPRSGANVLTF
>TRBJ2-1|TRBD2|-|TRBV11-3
TGTGCCAGCAGCTTAGGGTCGCCCGCGGGAGGTCTCCACAATGAGCAGTTCTTC
CASSLGSPAGGLHNEQFF
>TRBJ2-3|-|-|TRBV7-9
TGTGCCAGCAGCCCCCTAGAGAGCACAGATACGCAGTATTTT
CASSPLESTDTQYF
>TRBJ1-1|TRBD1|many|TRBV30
TGTGCCTGGAGAGAGACAGGGCACCCGGCTTTCTTT
CAWRETGHPAFF
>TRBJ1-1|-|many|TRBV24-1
TGTGCCACCAGTGATCGGGTCGGACGGGAAGCTTTCTTT
CATSDRVGREAFF
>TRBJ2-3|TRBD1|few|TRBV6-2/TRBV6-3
TGTGCCAGCAGTATTACCCCAGGGGGCGCGGCGGATACGCAGTATTTT
CASSITPGGAADTQYF
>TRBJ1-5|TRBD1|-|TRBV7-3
TGTGCCAGCAGCCTAAGACAGGGAGTATGGAGCAATCAGCCCCAGCATTTT
CASSLRQGVWSNQPQHF
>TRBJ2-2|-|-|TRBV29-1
TGCAGCGTTGATGTGGCAGGGAACACCGGGGAGCTGTTTTTT
CSVDVAGNTGELFF
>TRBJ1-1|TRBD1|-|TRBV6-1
TGTGCCAGCAGTTGGGACAGGGGAGTGATGGTCACTGAAGCTTTCTTT
CASSWDRGVMVTEAFF
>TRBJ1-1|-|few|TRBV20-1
TGCAGTGCTAGAGGGACGGTGGGACTTGAAGCTTTCTTT
CSARGTVGLEAFF